This is a list of T cell receptor beta chains from one sample in a study of blood T cell repertoires in COVID-19. Repertoires were generated with immunoSEQ multiplex PCR, while TCRdb's copy carries only in-frame clones and drops some. The sample shows roughly 130,000 clones, approximately 89% of them seen only once. The material sequenced was peripheral blood. These receptors all stem from a woman aged 55 to 70 with acute or convalescent COVID-19. CDR3s include the opening cysteine and the closing phenylalanine or tryptophan. The size entry is marked missing in some rows and otherwise reads once, few, many or a size class.

>TRBV6-2/TRBV6-3|TRBJ2-3|NA
CASSYSIAGGSDTQYF
>TRBV6-5|TRBJ2-1|NA
CASSYSGTPNEQFF
>TRBV3-1/TRBV3-2|TRBJ1-5|once
CASSQETIPGGWPQHF
>TRBV6-5|TRBJ2-7|NA
CASRRDASLREQYF
>TRBV19|TRBJ2-2|NA
CASTLAAARANTGELFF
>TRBV6-5|TRBJ1-6|NA
CASKPGYNSPLHF
>TRBV7-8|TRBJ1-3|NA
CASSLAAGTGNTIYF
>TRBV30|TRBJ2-7|NA
CAWSGTANYEQYF
>TRBV2|TRBJ1-2|NA
CASSVRRGNYGYTF
>TRBV7-8|TRBJ1-5|NA
CASSRGQYSNQPQHF
>TRBV28|TRBJ1-6|NA
CASRGRSIPNSPLHF
>TRBV19|TRBJ1-5|NA
CASSPSYSHQPQHF
>TRBV5-1|TRBJ1-3|once
CASSLTGAGNTIYF
>TRBV7-2|TRBJ1-2|NA
CASSFRNYGYTF
>TRBV19|TRBJ2-3|NA
CASSISDRSTDTQYF
>TRBV6-5|TRBJ1-6|NA
CASRRVLDSPLHF
>TRBV7-9|TRBJ1-5|NA
CASSRTVGEPQHF
>TRBV14|TRBJ1-2|few
CASSPRATGTAGYTF
>TRBV11-2|TRBJ2-2|NA
CASSFLLAGVRVELFF
>TRBV6-6|TRBJ2-3|NA
CASSYSRPQTDTQYF
>TRBV4-2|TRBJ1-1|NA
CASSQTDRLNTEAFF
>TRBV20-1|TRBJ2-1|NA
CSASPPSGEQFF